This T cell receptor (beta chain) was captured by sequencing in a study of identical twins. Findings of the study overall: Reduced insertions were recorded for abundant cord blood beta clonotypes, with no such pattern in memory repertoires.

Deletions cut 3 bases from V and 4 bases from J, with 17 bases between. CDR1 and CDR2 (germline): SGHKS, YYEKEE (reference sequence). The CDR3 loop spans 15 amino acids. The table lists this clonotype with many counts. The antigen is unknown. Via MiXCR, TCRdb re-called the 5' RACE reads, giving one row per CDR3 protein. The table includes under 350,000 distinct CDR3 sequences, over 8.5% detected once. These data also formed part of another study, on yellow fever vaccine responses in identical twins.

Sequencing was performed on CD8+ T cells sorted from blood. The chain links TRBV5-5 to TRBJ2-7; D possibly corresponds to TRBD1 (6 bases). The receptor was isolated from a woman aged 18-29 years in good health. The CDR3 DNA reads TGTGCCAGCAGCTCTAAACAGGGTGAGGGTTACGAGCAGTACTTC. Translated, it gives CASSSKQGEGYEQYF.